This TCR beta chain is drawn from a study of cytomegalovirus exposure and HLA in healthy donors. This CDR3 spans 14 amino acids. In germline, CDR1 is MNHNS, CDR2 SASEGT. V shed 1 base and J shed 8 bases, with 11 bases lying between them. Both 60 Vbeta primers and 13 Jbeta primers went into the PCR. Clones were sequenced by immunoSEQ multiplex PCR, and TCRdb holds only the in-frame ones, with some missing. The sample includes over 150,000 clones, around 68% of them seen just once. In regard to this clone: Antigen: not known. The same CDR3 also results from other DNA sequences found in this sample.

Overall study results and limits: At a 0.05 false discovery rate, a later analysis found about 17,000 TCR beta sequences to be associated with HLA alleles.

The chain uses TRBV6-1 and TRBJ1-4, with a tentative D call TRBD1 (6 bases). Material: PBMCs. The TCR was taken from a middle-aged woman in good health and CMV-seropositive. This CDR3 is CASSEGGGREKLFF. In nucleotides, the CDR3 is TGTGCCAGCAGTGAAGGGGGGGGGCGGGAAAAACTGTTTTTT.